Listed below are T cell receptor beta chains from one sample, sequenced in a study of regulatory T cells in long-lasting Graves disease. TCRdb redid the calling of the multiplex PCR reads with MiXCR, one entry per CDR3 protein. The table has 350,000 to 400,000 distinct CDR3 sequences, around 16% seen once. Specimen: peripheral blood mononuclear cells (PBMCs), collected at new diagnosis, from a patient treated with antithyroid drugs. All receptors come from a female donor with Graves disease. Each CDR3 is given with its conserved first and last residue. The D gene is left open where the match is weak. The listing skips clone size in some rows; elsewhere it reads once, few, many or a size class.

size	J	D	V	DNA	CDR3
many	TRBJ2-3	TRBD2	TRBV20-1	TGCAGTGCCCCCAATCCCGGACTAGCGGGAGGTGCGGATACGCAGTATTTT	CSAPNPGLAGGADTQYF
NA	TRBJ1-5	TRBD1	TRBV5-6	TGTGCCAGCAGCGGAGGGGGCCCCAATAGCAATCAGCCCCAGCATTTT	CASSGGGPNSNQPQHF
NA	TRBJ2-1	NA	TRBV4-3	TGCGCCAGCAGCCAAAGATGGCCCCCCGGAGCCTACAATGAGCAGTTCTTC	CASSQRWPPGAYNEQFF
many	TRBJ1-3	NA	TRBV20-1	TGCAGTGCTAGAGCCGCATGGTTCGGCAGGGCTGAAGTGGACACCATATATTTT	CSARAAWFGRAEVDTIYF
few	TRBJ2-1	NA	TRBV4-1	TGCGCCAGCAGCGCCTTCGTGACAGGCCGAGAGGGGTGGCAGTTCTTC	CASSAFVTGREGWQFF
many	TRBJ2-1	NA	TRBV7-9	TGTGCCAGCAGCTTAGCCCGGGCCCTAGGTAATGAGCAGTTCTTC	CASSLARALGNEQFF
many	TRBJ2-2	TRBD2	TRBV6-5	TGTGCCAGCAGTTATCCGGCGGGAGTCAATACCGGGGAGCTGTTTTTT	CASSYPAGVNTGELFF
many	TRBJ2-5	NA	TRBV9	TGTGCCAGCAGCGTAGCGTTCCAAGAGACCCAGTACTTC	CASSVAFQETQYF
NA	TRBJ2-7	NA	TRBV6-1	TGTGCCGGCACCCCGGGACAAGCCTACGAGCAGTACTTC	CAGTPGQAYEQYF
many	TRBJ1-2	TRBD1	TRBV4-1	TGCGCCAGCAGCCCAAGCGTAGGGGGCGCCTCCTATGGCTACACCTTC	CASSPSVGGASYGYTF
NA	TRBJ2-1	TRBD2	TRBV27	TGTGCCAGCAGTTCCCTGAGACTAGCGGCCTACAATGAGCAGTTCTTC	CASSSLRLAAYNEQFF
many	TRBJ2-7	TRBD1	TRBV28	TGTGCCAGCAGTTTCCAGACAGGGGCCGGGGGCGAGCAGTACTTC	CASSFQTGAGGEQYF
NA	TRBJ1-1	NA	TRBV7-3	TGTGCCAGCGGGTTCAGGGCCTCGAACATTGAAGCTTTCTTT	CASGFRASNIEAFF
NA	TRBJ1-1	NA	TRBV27	TGTGCCACTTCGGACGGCTATAACACTGAAGCTTTCTTT	CATSDGYNTEAFF
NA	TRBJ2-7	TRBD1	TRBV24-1	TGTGCCACCAGTGATACCGGGACAGGGAGTACCGAGCAGTACTTC	CATSDTGTGSTEQYF